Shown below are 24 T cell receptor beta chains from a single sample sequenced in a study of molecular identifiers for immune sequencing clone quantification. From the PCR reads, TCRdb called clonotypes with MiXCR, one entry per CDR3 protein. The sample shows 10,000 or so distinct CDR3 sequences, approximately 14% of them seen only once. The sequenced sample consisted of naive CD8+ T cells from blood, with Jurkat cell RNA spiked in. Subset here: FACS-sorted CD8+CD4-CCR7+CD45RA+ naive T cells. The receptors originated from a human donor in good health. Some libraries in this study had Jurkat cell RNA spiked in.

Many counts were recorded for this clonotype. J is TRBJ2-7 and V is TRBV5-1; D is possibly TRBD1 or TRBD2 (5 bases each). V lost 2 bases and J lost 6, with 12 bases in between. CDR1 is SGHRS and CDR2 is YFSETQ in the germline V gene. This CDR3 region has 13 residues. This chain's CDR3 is CASSFGTGFEQYF. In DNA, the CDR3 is TGCGCCAGCAGCTTCGGGACCGGGTTCGAGCAGTACTTC.

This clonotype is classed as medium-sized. The chain's CDR3 is CASSQDGYGLGRYNEQFF. The CDR3 nucleotides are TGTGCCAGCAGCCAAGACGGGTACGGTCTGGGGAGATACAATGAGCAGTTCTTC. The chain combines TRBV4-2 with TRBJ2-1; D is possibly TRBD2 (5 bases). In germline, CDR1 is LGHNA, CDR2 YNFKEQ. The CDR3 extends over 18 amino acids. Trimming took 0 bases from V and 4 from J, leaving 19 bases between them.

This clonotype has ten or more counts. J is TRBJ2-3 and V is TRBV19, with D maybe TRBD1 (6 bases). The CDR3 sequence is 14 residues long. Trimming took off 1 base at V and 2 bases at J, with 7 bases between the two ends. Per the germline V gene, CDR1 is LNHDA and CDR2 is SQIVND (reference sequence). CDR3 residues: CASSIGTVTDTQYF. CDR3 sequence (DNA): TGTGCCAGTAGTATAGGGACAGTCACAGATACGCAGTATTTT.

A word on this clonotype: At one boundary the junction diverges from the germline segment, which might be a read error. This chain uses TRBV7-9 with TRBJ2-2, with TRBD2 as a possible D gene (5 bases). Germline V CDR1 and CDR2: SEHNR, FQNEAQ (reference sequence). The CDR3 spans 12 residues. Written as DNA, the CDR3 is TGTGCCAGCGGGCAAAACACCGGGGAGCTGCTTTTT. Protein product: CASGQNTGELLF.

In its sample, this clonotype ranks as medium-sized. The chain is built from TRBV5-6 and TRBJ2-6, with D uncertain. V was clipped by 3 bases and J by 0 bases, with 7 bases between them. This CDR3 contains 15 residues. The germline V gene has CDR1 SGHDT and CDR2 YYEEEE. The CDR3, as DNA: TGTGCCAGCAGCTCCAGCGACTCTGGGGCCAACGTCCTGACTTTC. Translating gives CASSSSDSGANVLTF.

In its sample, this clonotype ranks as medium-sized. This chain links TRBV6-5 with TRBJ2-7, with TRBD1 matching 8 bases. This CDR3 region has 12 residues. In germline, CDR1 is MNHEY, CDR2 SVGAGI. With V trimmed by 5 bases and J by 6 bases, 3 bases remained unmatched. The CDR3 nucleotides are TGTGCCAGCAGTAGGGACAGGCGCGAGCAGTACTTC. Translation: CASSRDRREQYF.

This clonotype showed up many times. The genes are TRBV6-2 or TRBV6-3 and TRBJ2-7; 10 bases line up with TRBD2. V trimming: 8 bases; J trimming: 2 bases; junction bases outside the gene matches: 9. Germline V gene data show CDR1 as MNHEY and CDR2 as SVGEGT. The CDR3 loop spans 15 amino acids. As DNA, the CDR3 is TGTGCCAGCTGTGAACTAGCGGGGCAAACCTACGAGCAGTACTTC. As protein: CASCELAGQTYEQYF.

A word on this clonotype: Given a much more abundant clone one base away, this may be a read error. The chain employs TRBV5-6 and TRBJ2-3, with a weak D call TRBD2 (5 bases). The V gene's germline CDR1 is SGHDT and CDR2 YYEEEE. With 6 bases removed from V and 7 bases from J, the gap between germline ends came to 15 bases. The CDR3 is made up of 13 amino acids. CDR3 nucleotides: TGTGCCAGCACTTGGGCGGGCGGGCATACGCAGTATTTT. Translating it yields CASTWAGGHTQYF.

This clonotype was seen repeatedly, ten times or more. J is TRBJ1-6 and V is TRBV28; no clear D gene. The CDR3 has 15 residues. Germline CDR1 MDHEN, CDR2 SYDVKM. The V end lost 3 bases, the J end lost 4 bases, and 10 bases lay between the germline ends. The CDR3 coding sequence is TGTGCCAGCAGTTTGAGCAGGCTTTATAATTCACCCCTCCACTTT. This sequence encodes CASSLSRLYNSPLHF.

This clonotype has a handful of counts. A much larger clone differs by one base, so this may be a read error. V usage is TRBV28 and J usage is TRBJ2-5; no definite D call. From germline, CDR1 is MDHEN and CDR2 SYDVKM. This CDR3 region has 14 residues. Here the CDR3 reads CAGSLSRSQETQYF. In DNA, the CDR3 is TGTGCCGGCAGTTTGAGCCGGTCCCAAGAGACCCAGTACTTC.

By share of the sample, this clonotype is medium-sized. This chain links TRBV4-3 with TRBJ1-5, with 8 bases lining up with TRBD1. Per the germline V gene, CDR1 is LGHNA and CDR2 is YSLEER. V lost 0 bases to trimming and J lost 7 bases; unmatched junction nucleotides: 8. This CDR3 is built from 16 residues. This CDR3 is CASSQDRAGGEQPQHF. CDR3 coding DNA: TGCGCCAGCAGCCAAGATAGGGCAGGGGGCGAGCAGCCCCAGCATTTT.

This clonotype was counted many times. This CDR3 reads CASTSGTGVHEQYF. The CDR3 DNA follows: TGTGCCAGCACTTCCGGGACAGGGGTCCACGAGCAGTACTTC. This chain joins TRBV2 and TRBJ2-7, with 10 bases lining up with TRBD1. In germline, CDR1 is SNHLY, CDR2 FYNNEI. J gave up 5 bases and V 7 bases, and 8 bases lay outside the gene matches. This CDR3 has 14 amino acids.

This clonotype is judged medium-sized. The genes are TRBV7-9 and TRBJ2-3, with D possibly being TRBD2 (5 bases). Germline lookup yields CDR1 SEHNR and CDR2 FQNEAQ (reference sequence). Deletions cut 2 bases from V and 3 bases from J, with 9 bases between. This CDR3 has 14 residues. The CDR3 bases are TGTGCCAGCAGCTTATTACGGGGAACAGATACGCAGTATTTT. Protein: CASSLLRGTDTQYF.

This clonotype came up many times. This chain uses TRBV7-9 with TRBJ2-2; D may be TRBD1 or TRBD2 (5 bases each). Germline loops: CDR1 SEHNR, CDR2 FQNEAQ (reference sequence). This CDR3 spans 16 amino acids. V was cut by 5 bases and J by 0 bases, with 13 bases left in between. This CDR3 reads CASSQMGVANTGELFF. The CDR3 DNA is TGTGCCAGCAGCCAAATGGGGGTTGCGAACACCGGGGAGCTGTTTTTT.

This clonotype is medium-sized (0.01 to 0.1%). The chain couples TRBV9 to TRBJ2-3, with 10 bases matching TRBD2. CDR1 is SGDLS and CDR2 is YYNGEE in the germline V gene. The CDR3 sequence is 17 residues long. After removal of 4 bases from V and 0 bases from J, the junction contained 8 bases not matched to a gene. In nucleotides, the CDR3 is TGTGCCAGCAGCCCGACCGGGACTAGCGCTAGCACAGATACGCAGTATTTT. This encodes CASSPTGTSASTDTQYF.

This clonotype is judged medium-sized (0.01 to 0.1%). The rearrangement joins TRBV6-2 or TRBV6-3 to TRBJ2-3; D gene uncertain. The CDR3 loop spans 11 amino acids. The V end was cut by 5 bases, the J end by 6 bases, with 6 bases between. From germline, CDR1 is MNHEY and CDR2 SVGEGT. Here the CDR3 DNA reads TGTGCCAGCAGTGCCGGTGATACGCAGTATTTT. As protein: CASSAGDTQYF.

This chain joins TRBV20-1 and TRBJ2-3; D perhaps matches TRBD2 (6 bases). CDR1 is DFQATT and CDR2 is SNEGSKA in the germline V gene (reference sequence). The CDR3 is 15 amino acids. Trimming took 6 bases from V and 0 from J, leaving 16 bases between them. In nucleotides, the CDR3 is TGCAGTGCCCCGGGCCTAGCGAGTAGCACAGATACGCAGTATTTT. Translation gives CSAPGLASSTDTQYF.

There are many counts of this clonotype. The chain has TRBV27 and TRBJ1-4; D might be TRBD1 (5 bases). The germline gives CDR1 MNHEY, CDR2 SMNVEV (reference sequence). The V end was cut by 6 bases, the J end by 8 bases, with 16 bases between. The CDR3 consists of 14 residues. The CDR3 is CASSPVGGWEKLFF. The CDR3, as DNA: TGTGCCAGCAGCCCAGTCGGGGGTTGGGAAAAACTGTTTTTT.

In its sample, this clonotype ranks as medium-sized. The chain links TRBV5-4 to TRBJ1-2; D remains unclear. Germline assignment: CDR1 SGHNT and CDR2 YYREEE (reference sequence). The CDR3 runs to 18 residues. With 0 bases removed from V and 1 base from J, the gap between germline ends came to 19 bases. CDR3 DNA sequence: TGTGCCAGCAGCTTGGATTTTTCTGTCGAACAGATTAACTATGGCTACACCTTC. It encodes CASSLDFSVEQINYGYTF.

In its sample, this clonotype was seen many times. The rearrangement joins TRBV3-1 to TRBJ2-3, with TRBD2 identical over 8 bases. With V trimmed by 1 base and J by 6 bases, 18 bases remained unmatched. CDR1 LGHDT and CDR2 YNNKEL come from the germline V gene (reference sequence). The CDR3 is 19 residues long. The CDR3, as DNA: TGTGCCAGCAGCCAAGCCTTCACCCCCAATAGCGGGGTACGGGATACGCAGTATTTT. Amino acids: CASSQAFTPNSGVRDTQYF.

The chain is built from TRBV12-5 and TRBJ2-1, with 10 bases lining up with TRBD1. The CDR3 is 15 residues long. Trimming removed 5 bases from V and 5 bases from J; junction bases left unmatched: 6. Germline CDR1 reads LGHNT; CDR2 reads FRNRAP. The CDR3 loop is CASGPGQGKNNEQFF. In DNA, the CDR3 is TGTGCTAGTGGTCCGGGACAGGGGAAGAACAATGAGCAGTTCTTC. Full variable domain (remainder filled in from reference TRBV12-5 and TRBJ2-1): DARVTQTPRHKVTEMGQEVTMRCQPILGHNTVFWYRQTMMQGLELLAYFRNRAPLDDSGMPKDRFSAEMPDATLATLKIQPSEPRDSAVYFCASGPGQGKNNEQFFGPGTRLTVL.

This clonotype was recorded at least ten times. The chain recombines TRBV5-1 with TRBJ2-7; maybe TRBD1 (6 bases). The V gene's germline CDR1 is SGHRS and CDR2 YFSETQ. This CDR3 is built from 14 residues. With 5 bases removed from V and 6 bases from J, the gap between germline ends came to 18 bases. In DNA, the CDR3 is TGCGCCAGCAGTTCAACGGACAGCCAGCCCGAGCAGTACTTC. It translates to CASSSTDSQPEQYF.

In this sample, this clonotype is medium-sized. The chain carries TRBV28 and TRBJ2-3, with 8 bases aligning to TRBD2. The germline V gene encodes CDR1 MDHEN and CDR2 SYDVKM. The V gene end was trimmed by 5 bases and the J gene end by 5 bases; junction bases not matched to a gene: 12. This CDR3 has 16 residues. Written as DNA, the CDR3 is TGTGCCAGCAGTATACGACTAGCGACGAGCGGAGATACGCAGTATTTT. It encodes CASSIRLATSGDTQYF.

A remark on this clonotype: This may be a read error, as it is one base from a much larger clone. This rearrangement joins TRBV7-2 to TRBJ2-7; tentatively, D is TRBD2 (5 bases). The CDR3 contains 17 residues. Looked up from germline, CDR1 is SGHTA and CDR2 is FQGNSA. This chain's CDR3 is CASCLDLPAAVTYEQYF. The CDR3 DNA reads TGTGCCAGCTGCTTAGATCTTCCAGCGGCCGTGACCTACGAGCAGTACTTC.